The table lists the clone carrying this T cell receptor (beta chain) with a few counts. Version v3.0 of the immunoSEQ assay was performed at survey level. TCRdb keeps only in-frame clones here, not all; method: immunoSEQ multiplex PCR. The table shows about 28,000 clones, with 84% occurring only once. The sample belongs to a study of long-term antiretroviral therapy in people with HIV. The germline V and J ends were trimmed by 5 bases and 5 bases, with 10 bases remaining between them. The CDR3 runs to 12 residues. In germline, CDR1 is MNHNY, CDR2 SVGAGI (reference sequence). The rearrangement uses TRBV6-6 and TRBJ2-7; D is unresolved. This TCR derives from a man in his late teens or twenties with HIV. The material was unsorted PBMCs, obtained 0.4 years after starting antiretroviral therapy. CDR3 loop: CASSRPRNEQYF. DNA for the CDR3: TGTGCCAGCAGTAGGCCCAGGAACGAGCAGTACTTC.